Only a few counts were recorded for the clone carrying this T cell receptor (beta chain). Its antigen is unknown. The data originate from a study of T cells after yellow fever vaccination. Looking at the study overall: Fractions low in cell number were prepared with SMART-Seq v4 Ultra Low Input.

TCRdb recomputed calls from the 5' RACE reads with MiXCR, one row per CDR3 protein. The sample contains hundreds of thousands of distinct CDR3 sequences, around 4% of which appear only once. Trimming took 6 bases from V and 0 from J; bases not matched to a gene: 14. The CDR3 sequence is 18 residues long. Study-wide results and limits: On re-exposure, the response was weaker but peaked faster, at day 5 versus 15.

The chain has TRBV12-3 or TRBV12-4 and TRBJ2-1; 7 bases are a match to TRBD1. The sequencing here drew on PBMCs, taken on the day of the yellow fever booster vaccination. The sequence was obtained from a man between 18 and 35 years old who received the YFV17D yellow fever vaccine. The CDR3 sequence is CASRMTGSNLGSYNEQFF. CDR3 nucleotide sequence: TGTGCCAGCAGGATGACAGGGTCGAATCTGGGCTCCTACAATGAGCAGTTCTTC.